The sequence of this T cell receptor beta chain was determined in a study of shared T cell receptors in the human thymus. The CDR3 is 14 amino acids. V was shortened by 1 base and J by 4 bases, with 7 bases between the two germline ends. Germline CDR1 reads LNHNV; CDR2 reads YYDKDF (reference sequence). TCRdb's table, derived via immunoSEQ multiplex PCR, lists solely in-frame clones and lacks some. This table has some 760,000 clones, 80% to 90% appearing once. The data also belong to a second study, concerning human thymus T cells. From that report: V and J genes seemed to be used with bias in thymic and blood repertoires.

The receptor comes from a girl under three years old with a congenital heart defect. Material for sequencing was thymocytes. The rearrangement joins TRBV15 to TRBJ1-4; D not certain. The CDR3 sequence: CATSRVGRNEKLFF. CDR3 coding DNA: TGTGCCACCAGCAGAGTGGGCCGTAATGAAAAACTGTTTTTT.